This T cell receptor beta chain appears in the sequencing data of a study of blood T cell repertoires in COVID-19. Background on the study: Samples representing acute and convalescent COVID-19 were sourced from the United States, Italy and Spain. PBMCs, B-cell-depleted T cells, or T cells were the source of the cDNA or gDNA that made up the material.

Per the authors' pipeline: Reference gene primer amplification gave nucleated cell count estimates. Here immunoSEQ multiplex PCR was the method, and the copy in TCRdb shows in-frame clones only, minus some. V and J calls and clone size are copied from that table; D and trimming were computed from the DNA. The sample lists approximately 61,000 clones, around 85% occurring once. The CDR3 loop spans 15 amino acids. Trimming at V came to 5 bases and at J to 1 base, leaving 4 bases not matched to a gene. Per the germline V gene, CDR1 is MNHEY and CDR2 is SVGAGI. The chain links TRBV6-5 to TRBJ2-3, with 9 bases matching TRBD2. This receptor was identified in a woman aged 70-85 years with acute or convalescent COVID-19. The material sequenced was peripheral blood. The CDR3 protein is CASSRERGGTDTQYF. The CDR3 DNA follows: TGTGCCAGCAGTCGAGAGCGGGGGGGCACAGATACGCAGTATTTT.